This T cell receptor (beta chain) was sequenced for a study of T cell responses to AZD1222 COVID-19 vaccine. Only in-frame clones appear in the TCRdb table, and some are missing; sequencing was by immunoSEQ multiplex PCR. The sample lists around 100,000 clones, roughly 87% seen once, with 15% to 20% in the top ten. The CDR3 extends over 14 amino acids. The germline V gene encodes CDR1 SGHRS and CDR2 YFSETQ. The ends were cut back, 0 bases at V and 8 bases at J, with 12 bases in the middle. The chain uses TRBV5-1 and TRBJ2-1; TRBD2 might be the D (5 bases). Here the sequenced sample was peripheral blood, taken on day 0 of AZD1222 vaccination. This TCR was recovered from an adult in good health. The CDR3 DNA follows: TGCGCCAGCAGCTTGGTAGTGGGAGCGGATGAGCAGTTCTTC. Its protein is CASSLVVGADEQFF.